The TCR beta chain described here comes from a study of T cell responses to AZD1222 COVID-19 vaccine. Study results and limitations: Increases in Spike-specific TCR breadth and depth were seen after two AZD1222 doses.

Measured with immunoSEQ multiplex PCR; TCRdb has only the in-frame clones, and not every one. This table has 200,000 to 250,000 clones, under 95% appearing once. Between the trimmed V and J ends, which lost 3 bases and 8 bases, there was a span of 13 bases. Germline loops: CDR1 DFQATT, CDR2 SNEGSKA (reference sequence). The CDR3 extends over 13 amino acids. For this clone: Its antigen remains unidentified.

The sample in question was peripheral blood, obtained on day 0 of MenACWY control vaccination. J is TRBJ1-4 and V is TRBV20-1, with D possibly being TRBD1 (6 bases). The sequence was obtained from an adult in good health. The CDR3 reads CSASTGIGEKLFF. In DNA, the CDR3 is TGCAGTGCTAGTACAGGGATCGGCGAAAAACTGTTTTTT.